Only a few counts were recorded for the clone carrying this T cell receptor beta chain. Amplification of TCR beta CDR3 regions used RNA as the template. The TCR CDR3 was amplified in a first-round RT-PCR using the HTBI primer set. MiXCR was run by TCRdb on the multiplex PCR reads, yielding one entry per CDR3 protein. The table has some 770,000 distinct CDR3 sequences, about 15% seen once. The sample comes from a study of T cells in Graves' hyperthyroidism and ophthalmopathy. The CDR3 is 16 residues long. J gave up 0 bases and V 4 bases, and 9 bases lay outside the gene matches. Germline V lookup: CDR1 SGHNT, CDR2 YYREEE (reference sequence). Lactation, pregnancy, other autoimmune disease or uncontrolled infection led to exclusion of patients. Every diagnosis used clinical symptoms, serum thyroxine and TRAb, thyroid ultrasound and orbital computed tomography. Cells are PBMCs isolated from about 10 ml of fresh blood.

The specimen sequenced was blood. The chain carries TRBV5-4 and TRBJ1-1, with 7 bases fitting TRBD1. The clonotype comes from a man aged 18 to 35 with Graves' hyperthyroidism. This chain's CDR3 is CASSDPDRAMNTEAFF. For the CDR3, the DNA is TGTGCCAGCAGCGACCCAGACAGGGCCATGAACACTGAAGCTTTCTTT.